These T cell receptor beta chains were read from a single sample in a study of cytomegalovirus exposure and HLA in healthy donors. Some clones are missing from TCRdb's copy, which holds only in-frame ones; the method was immunoSEQ multiplex PCR. The sample has around 130,000 clones, just over 75% seen once; the top ten hold around 1.8%. The sequenced sample consisted of PBMCs. The receptors stem from a woman between 45 and 60 years old in good health and CMV-seronegative. Each CDR3 is given with its conserved first and last residue. The order of the fields is clone size, J gene, D gene, V gene, CDR3 DNA, CDR3 protein. A D gene is named only where the DNA matches it firmly. Rows give clone size only sometimes, using once, few, many, or a class for an expanded clone.

size: .; J: TRBJ2-5; D: TRBD1; V: TRBV18; DNA: TGTGCCAGCTCTCCAACAGGGGGTCGATCTCAAGAGACCCAGTACTTC; CDR3: CASSPTGGRSQETQYF
size: .; J: TRBJ2-7; D: .; V: TRBV30; DNA: TGTGCCTGGAGTGGGGGACTTCTATCCTACGAGCAGTACTTC; CDR3: CAWSGGLLSYEQYF
size: .; J: TRBJ2-1; D: .; V: TRBV7-7; DNA: TGTGCTAGCAGCTTTCGGGAGAGTGCCTACAATGAGCAGTTCTTC; CDR3: CASSFRESAYNEQFF
size: .; J: TRBJ2-7; D: .; V: TRBV5-1; DNA: TGCGCCAGCAGCTTTACTGGACCCGACTACGAGCAGTACTTC; CDR3: CASSFTGPDYEQYF
size: .; J: TRBJ2-1; D: .; V: TRBV11-2; DNA: TGTGCCAGCAGCTACGAGGAAGACAATGAGCAGTTCTTC; CDR3: CASSYEEDNEQFF
size: .; J: TRBJ2-3; D: .; V: TRBV9; DNA: TGTGCCAGCAGCGTAGACTACCTTCAACCTACCTTCAGATCGGTGCAGTATTTT; CDR3: CASSVDYLQPTFRSVQYF
size: once; J: TRBJ2-6; D: .; V: TRBV6-4; DNA: TGTGCCAGCAGTGGAAGCGGGGCCAACGTCCTGACTTTC; CDR3: CASSGSGANVLTF
size: once; J: TRBJ1-2; D: TRBD1; V: TRBV10-3; DNA: TGTGCCATCGGGGACAGGGTACAGGATGGCTACACCTTC; CDR3: CAIGDRVQDGYTF
size: .; J: TRBJ2-3; D: TRBD2; V: TRBV28; DNA: TGTGCCAGCCTGGCTAGCGGGAGGAGGGGCGCAGATACGCAGTATTTT; CDR3: CASLASGRRGADTQYF
size: .; J: TRBJ2-7; D: .; V: TRBV29-1; DNA: TGCAGCGTTTCGTACAGCTACGAGCAGTACTTC; CDR3: CSVSYSYEQYF
size: .; J: TRBJ1-3; D: TRBD1; V: TRBV29-1; DNA: TGCAGCGTAGATACCGGGACAGGACGGCGTCTTGGAAACACCATATATTTT; CDR3: CSVDTGTGRRLGNTIYF
size: .; J: TRBJ2-7; D: TRBD1; V: TRBV9; DNA: TGTGCCAGCAGTGAACTGGGACAGGCGGGGTACGAGCAGTACTTC; CDR3: CASSELGQAGYEQYF
size: .; J: TRBJ2-1; D: TRBD2; V: TRBV11-2; DNA: TGTGCCAGCAGTCGAACTAGCGGACCAAATGAGCAGTTCTTC; CDR3: CASSRTSGPNEQFF
size: .; J: TRBJ2-2; D: TRBD1; V: TRBV7-6; DNA: TGTGCCAGCAGCTTAAAGGCACAGGGGGCTACCGGGGAGCTGTTTTTT; CDR3: CASSLKAQGATGELFF
size: .; J: TRBJ1-5; D: TRBD1; V: TRBV6-5; DNA: TGTGCCAGCAGCAGACAGGGGGCGAGCAATCAGCCCCAGAATTTT; CDR3: CASSRQGASNQPQNF
size: .; J: TRBJ1-1; D: TRBD1; V: TRBV7-3; DNA: TGTGCCAGCAGCTTAAGTCGAGAGACAGGGGCTTTCTTT; CDR3: CASSLSRETGAFF
size: .; J: TRBJ2-6; D: .; V: TRBV27; DNA: TGTGCCAGCAGTTTAGGGTACAGGGCGATCTCTGGGGCCAACGTCCTGACTTTC; CDR3: CASSLGYRAISGANVLTF
size: once; J: TRBJ2-7; D: TRBD2; V: TRBV19; DNA: TGTGCCAGTAGTATAGATCCTAGGACTAGCGGGAGAGGCTACGAGCAGTACTTC; CDR3: CASSIDPRTSGRGYEQYF
size: .; J: TRBJ2-2; D: .; V: TRBV6-6; DNA: TGTGCCAGCAGTTTTTTGGGGGGCGGGGAGCTGTTTTTT; CDR3: CASSFLGGGELFF
size: .; J: TRBJ1-3; D: .; V: TRBV9; DNA: TGTGCCAGCAGCGTTAGTACAGGATACTCTGGAAACACCATATATTTT; CDR3: CASSVSTGYSGNTIYF
size: .; J: TRBJ2-2; D: TRBD1; V: TRBV5-4; DNA: TGTGCCAGCAGTCCGACCGGGACAGTAAACACCGGGGAGCTGTTTTTT; CDR3: CASSPTGTVNTGELFF
size: few; J: TRBJ2-5; D: TRBD1; V: TRBV30; DNA: TGTGCCCGTGAGACAGGGCCTCAAGAGACCCAGTACTTC; CDR3: CARETGPQETQYF
size: .; J: TRBJ2-1; D: TRBD2; V: TRBV5-1; DNA: TGCGCCAGCAGCTTGGAAGGTAGCGGGATGGTAAATGAGCAGTTCTTC; CDR3: CASSLEGSGMVNEQFF
size: .; J: TRBJ2-7; D: TRBD1; V: TRBV11-2; DNA: TGTGCCAGCAGTCCCGGGACAGCTTCCTACGAGCAGTACTTC; CDR3: CASSPGTASYEQYF
size: once; J: TRBJ2-7; D: .; V: TRBV7-8; DNA: TGTGCCAGCAGCTTAGCGGGGGGGCCCGCATCCTACGAGCAGTACTTC; CDR3: CASSLAGGPASYEQYF
size: .; J: TRBJ1-1; D: TRBD1; V: TRBV28; DNA: TGTGCCAGCCGGACAGGGCTGAACACTGAAGCTTTCTTT; CDR3: CASRTGLNTEAFF
size: once; J: TRBJ2-1; D: .; V: TRBV7-2; DNA: TGTGCCAGCAGGGGCCCCTCCGCGACCTACAATGAGCAGTTCTTC; CDR3: CASRGPSATYNEQFF
size: .; J: TRBJ1-4; D: TRBD1; V: TRBV6-5; DNA: TGTGCCAGCAGGGCCCAGGGGGTCGGCGAAAAACTGTTTTTT; CDR3: CASRAQGVGEKLFF
size: .; J: TRBJ2-2; D: .; V: TRBV4-1; DNA: TGCGCCAGCAGCCAAGATAGGGTCAGGGTAAATTCGGATTCCGGGGAGCTGTTTTTT; CDR3: CASSQDRVRVNSDSGELFF
size: few; J: TRBJ1-5; D: TRBD1; V: TRBV29-1; DNA: TGCAGCGTTAAGGGACAGGGAGAGCAGCCCCAGCATTTT; CDR3: CSVKGQGEQPQHF
size: .; J: TRBJ2-1; D: TRBD1; V: TRBV6-5; DNA: TGTGCCAGCAGTCCGGACAGGGGAGCCTACAATGAGCAGTTCTTC; CDR3: CASSPDRGAYNEQFF
size: .; J: TRBJ1-6; D: .; V: TRBV14; DNA: TGTGCCAGCAGCCGAGGAACGAACAGGGCCCAGTCACCCCTCCACTTT; CDR3: CASSRGTNRAQSPLHF
size: .; J: TRBJ1-2; D: .; V: TRBV7-8; DNA: TGTGCCAGCAGCTTAGAAGTGCTACCCTCTGGCTACACCTTC; CDR3: CASSLEVLPSGYTF
size: .; J: TRBJ2-3; D: .; V: TRBV16; DNA: TGTGCCAGCAGCCAAGGCAGGGGGAGGACAGATACGCAGTATTTT; CDR3: CASSQGRGRTDTQYF
size: .; J: TRBJ2-7; D: TRBD2; V: TRBV4-1; DNA: TGCGCCAGCAGCCATTCTAGCGGGGGGACCTACGAGCAGTACTTC; CDR3: CASSHSSGGTYEQYF
size: .; J: TRBJ2-5; D: .; V: TRBV7-2; DNA: TGTGCCAGCAGCTCCTCAACGGGTAGCGGAGAAGAGACCCAGTACTTC; CDR3: CASSSSTGSGEETQYF
size: few; J: TRBJ2-1; D: TRBD2; V: TRBV7-9; DNA: TGTGCCAGCAGCCCGAATCAGGGACTAGCGGGAGTTGAGCAGTTCTTC; CDR3: CASSPNQGLAGVEQFF
size: .; J: TRBJ2-4; D: TRBD2; V: TRBV13; DNA: TGTGCCAGCAGCTCCACTCCGACTAGCGGGAACCACTTAGCCAAAAACATTCAGTACTTC; CDR3: CASSSTPTSGNHLAKNIQYF
size: .; J: TRBJ1-1; D: TRBD1; V: TRBV29-1; DNA: TGCAGCGGGACAGGGTCAGGTACTGAAGCTTTCTTT; CDR3: CSGTGSGTEAFF
size: .; J: TRBJ1-4; D: TRBD1; V: TRBV7-9; DNA: TGTGCCAGCAGCTCTCCCTATGGACAGGCAACTAATGAAAAACTGTTTTTT; CDR3: CASSSPYGQATNEKLFF
size: few; J: TRBJ1-5; D: .; V: TRBV4-3; DNA: TGCGCCAGCAGCCAAGATCGGGGACAGCCCCAGCATTTT; CDR3: CASSQDRGQPQHF
size: few; J: TRBJ1-5; D: TRBD1; V: TRBV30; DNA: TGTGCCTGGAGTTTAGGGGGGACAGATAGCAATCAGCCCCAGCATTTT; CDR3: CAWSLGGTDSNQPQHF
size: .; J: TRBJ2-7; D: TRBD1; V: TRBV10-3; DNA: TGTGCCATCAGCAGACAGGGCCCATTAAACGGCGAGCAGTACTTC; CDR3: CAISRQGPLNGEQYF
size: .; J: TRBJ1-2; D: TRBD1; V: TRBV7-3; DNA: TGTGCCAGCAGCTTAACCAGGGACAGGGGTAACTATGGCTACACCTTC; CDR3: CASSLTRDRGNYGYTF
size: .; J: TRBJ2-1; D: TRBD2; V: TRBV27; DNA: TGTGCCAGCAGTTTAGACCCAAGTCCTTCGGCGGGAGGGCCCTCGAGATACAATGAGCAGTTCTTC; CDR3: CASSLDPSPSAGGPSRYNEQFF
size: .; J: TRBJ1-4; D: .; V: TRBV5-1; DNA: TGCGCCAGCAGCTTGGATTTCGGTGAAAAACTGTTTTTT; CDR3: CASSLDFGEKLFF
size: .; J: TRBJ2-5; D: TRBD2; V: TRBV28; DNA: TGTGCCAGCTCTAGCGGTGGGGGGGGAGAGACCCAGTACTTC; CDR3: CASSSGGGGETQYF
size: .; J: TRBJ2-1; D: TRBD1; V: TRBV5-4; DNA: TGTGCCAGCAGCGGAGGACAGGGAGCAAACAATGAGCAGTTCTTC; CDR3: CASSGGQGANNEQFF
size: .; J: TRBJ2-1; D: TRBD2; V: TRBV4-3; DNA: TGCGCCAGCAGCCCAAGGACTAGCGGGATTGGGTCCAATGAGCAGTTCTTC; CDR3: CASSPRTSGIGSNEQFF
size: .; J: TRBJ1-1; D: .; V: TRBV25-1; DNA: TGTGCCAGCAGTGACATGAGCATGAACACTGAAGCTTTCTTT; CDR3: CASSDMSMNTEAFF
size: .; J: TRBJ1-6; D: TRBD1; V: TRBV19; DNA: TGTGCCAGTTCGGACAGGGCAATCGATAATTCACCCCTCCACTTT; CDR3: CASSDRAIDNSPLHF